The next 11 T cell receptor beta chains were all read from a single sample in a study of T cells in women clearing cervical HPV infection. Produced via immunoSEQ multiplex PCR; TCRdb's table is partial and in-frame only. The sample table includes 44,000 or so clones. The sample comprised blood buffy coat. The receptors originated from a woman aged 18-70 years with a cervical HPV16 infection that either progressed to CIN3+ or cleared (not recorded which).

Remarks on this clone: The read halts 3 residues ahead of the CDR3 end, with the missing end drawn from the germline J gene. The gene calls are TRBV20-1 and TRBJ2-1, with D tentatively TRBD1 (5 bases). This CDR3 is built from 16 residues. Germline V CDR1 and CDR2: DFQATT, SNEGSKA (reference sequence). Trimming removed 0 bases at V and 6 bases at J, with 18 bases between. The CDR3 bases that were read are TGCAGTGCTAGAGATTTGGTAGGCAGGGCTGTCAATGAG. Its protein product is CSARDLVGRAVNE. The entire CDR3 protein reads CSARDLVGRAVNEQFF.

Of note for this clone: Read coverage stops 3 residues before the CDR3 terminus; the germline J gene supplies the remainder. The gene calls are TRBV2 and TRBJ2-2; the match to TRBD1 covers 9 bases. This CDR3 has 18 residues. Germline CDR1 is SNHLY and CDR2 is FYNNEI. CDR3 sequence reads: CASGKKGQGKFYNSPLFF. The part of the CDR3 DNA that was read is TGTGCCAGCGGGAAAAAGGGACAGGGAAAATTCTATAATTCACCG. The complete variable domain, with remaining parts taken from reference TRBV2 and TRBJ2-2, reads EPEVTQTPSHQVTQMGQEVILRCVPISNHLYFYWYRQILGQKVEFLVSFYNNEISEKSEIFDDQFSVERPDGSNFTLKIRSTKLEDSAMYFCASGKKGQGKFYNSPLFFGEGSRLTVL.

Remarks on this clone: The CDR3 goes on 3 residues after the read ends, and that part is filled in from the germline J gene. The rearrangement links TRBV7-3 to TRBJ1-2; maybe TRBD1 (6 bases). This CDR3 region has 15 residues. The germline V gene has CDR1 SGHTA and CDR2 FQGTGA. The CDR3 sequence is CASSQLAGGTDTYTF. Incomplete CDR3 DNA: TGTGCCAGCAGCCAACTAGCGGGGGGCACAGATACC.

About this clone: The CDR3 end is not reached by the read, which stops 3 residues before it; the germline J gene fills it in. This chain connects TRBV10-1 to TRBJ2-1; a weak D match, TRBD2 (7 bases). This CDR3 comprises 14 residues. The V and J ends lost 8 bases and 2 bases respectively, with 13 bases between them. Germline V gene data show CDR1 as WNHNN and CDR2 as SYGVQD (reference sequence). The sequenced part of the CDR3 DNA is TGCGCCAGCGGGGGGGGACATACCTACAATGAG. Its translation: CASGGGHTYNE. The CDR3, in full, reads CASGGGHTYNEQFF.

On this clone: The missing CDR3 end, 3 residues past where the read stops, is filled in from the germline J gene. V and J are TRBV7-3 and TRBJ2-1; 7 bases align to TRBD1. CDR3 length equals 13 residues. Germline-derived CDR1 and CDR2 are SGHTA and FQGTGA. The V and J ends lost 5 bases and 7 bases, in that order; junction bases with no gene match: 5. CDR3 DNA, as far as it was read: TGTGCCAGCAGCCTTACAGGGGCTAATGAG. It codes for CASSLTGANE. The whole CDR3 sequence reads CASSLTGANEQFF. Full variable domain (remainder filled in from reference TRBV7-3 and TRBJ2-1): GAGVSQTPSNKVTEKGKYVELRCDPISGHTALYWYRQSLGQGPEFLIYFQGTGAADDSGLPNDRFFAVRPEGSVSTLKIQRTERGDSAVYLCASSLTGANEQFFGPGTRLTVL.

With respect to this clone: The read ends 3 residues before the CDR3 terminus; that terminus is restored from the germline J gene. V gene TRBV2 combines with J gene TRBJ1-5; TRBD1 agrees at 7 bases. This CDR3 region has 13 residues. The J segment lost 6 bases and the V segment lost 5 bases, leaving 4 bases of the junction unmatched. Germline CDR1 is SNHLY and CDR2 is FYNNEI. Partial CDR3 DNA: TGTGCCAGCAGTCCACCAGGGGGTCAGCCC. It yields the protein CASSPPGGQP. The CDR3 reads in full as CASSPPGGQPQHF.

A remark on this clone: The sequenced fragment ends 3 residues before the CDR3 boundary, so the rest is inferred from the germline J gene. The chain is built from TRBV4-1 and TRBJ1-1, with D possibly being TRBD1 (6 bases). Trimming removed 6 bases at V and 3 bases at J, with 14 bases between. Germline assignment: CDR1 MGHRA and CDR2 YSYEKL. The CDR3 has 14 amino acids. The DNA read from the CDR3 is TGCGCCAGCAGTACCAGGGGACGGGACACTGAA. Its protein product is CASSTRGRDTE. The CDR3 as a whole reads CASSTRGRDTEAFF.

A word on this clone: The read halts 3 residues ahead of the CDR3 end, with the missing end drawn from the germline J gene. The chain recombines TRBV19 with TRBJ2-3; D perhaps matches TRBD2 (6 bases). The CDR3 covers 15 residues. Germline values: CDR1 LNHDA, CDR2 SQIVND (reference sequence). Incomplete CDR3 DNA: TGTGCCAGTAGTAACACGGAGGGCTTCAATCAGCCG. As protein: CASSNTEGFNQP. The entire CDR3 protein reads CASSNTEGFNQPQYF.

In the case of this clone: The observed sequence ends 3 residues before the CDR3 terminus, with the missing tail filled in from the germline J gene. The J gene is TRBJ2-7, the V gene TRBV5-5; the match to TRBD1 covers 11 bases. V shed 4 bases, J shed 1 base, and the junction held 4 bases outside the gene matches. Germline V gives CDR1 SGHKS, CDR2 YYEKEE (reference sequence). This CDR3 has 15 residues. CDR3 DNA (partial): TGTGCCAGCAGCGGGGGACAGGGGGGTTCCTACGAG. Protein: CASSGGQGGSYE. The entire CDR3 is CASSGGQGGSYEQYF.

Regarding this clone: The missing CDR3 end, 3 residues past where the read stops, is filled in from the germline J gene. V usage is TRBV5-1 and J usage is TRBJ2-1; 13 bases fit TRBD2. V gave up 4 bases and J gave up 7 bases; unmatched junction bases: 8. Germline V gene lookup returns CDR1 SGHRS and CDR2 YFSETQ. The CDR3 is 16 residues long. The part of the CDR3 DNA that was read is TGCGCCAGCAGCGCCTTGGGACTAGCGGGGATGAATGAG. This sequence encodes CASSALGLAGMNE. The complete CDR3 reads CASSALGLAGMNEQFF.

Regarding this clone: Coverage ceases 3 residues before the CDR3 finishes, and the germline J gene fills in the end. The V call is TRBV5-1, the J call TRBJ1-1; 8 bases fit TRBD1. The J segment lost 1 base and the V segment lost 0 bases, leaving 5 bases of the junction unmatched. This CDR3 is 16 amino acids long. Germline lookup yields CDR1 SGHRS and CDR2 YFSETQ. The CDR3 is CASSLGAGGPNTEAFF. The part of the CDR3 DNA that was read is TGCGCCAGCAGCTTGGGGGCAGGGGGCCCGAACACTGAA.